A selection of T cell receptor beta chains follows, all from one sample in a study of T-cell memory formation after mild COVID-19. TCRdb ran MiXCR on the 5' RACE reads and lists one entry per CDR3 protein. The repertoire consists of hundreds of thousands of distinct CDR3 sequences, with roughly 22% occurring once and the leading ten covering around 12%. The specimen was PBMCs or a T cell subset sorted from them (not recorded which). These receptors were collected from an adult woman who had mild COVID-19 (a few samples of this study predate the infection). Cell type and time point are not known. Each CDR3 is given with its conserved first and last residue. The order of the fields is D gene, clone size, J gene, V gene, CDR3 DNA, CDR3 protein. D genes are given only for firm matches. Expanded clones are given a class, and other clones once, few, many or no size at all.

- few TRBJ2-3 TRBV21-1 TGTGCCAGCAGCAAGCGGGAGGGCCTCGGAATCACAGATACGCAGTATTTT CASSKREGLGITDTQYF
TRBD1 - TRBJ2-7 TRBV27 TGTGCCAGCAGCAACAGGGGGCGCCTCTACGAGCAGTACTTC CASSNRGRLYEQYF
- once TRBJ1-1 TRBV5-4 TGTGCCAGCAGCTTAGGGACTCTCCTGAACACTGAAGCTTTCTTT CASSLGTLLNTEAFF
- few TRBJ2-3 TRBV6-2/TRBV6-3 TGTGCCAGCAGTTACGCAGCGGGTGGTGATACGCAGTATTTT CASSYAAGGDTQYF
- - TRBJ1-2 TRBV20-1 TGCAGTGCTCCCTTGACAGGAAGCTATGGCTACACCTTC CSAPLTGSYGYTF
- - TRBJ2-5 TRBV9 TGTGCCAGCGGCCCTAGCCAAGAGACCCAGTACTTC CASGPSQETQYF
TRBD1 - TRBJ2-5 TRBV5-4 TGTGCCAGCAGCACCCTGCTCGACAGGGAAGGCGGGACCCAGTACTTC CASSTLLDREGGTQYF
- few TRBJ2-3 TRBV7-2 TGTGCCAGCAGCTCCCGGGTGTGGGATACGCAGTATTTT CASSSRVWDTQYF
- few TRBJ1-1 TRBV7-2 TGTGCCAGCAGCTTAGGGATGGCCTATATGAACACTGAAGCTTTCTTT CASSLGMAYMNTEAFF
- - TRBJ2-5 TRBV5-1 TGCGCCAGCAGCGCCAGAGGGGGGGCAGCCCAAGAGACCCAGTACTTC CASSARGGAAQETQYF
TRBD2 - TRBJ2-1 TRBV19 TGTGCCAGTCGAGGCCTAGCGGGAGGGTACAATGAGCAGTTCTTC CASRGLAGGYNEQFF
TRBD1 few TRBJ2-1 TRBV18 TGTGCCAGCTCAACGAGGACAGGGGACAATGAGCAGTTCTTC CASSTRTGDNEQFF
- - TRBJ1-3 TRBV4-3 TGCGCCAGCAGCCATCACCTGTCGGGGGCAGCTGGAAACACCATATATTTT CASSHHLSGAAGNTIYF
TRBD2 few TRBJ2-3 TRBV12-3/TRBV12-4 TGTGCCAGCAGTTTAGGGAGCGGGAGGCGAAATACGCAGTATTTT CASSLGSGRRNTQYF
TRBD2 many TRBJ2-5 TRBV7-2 TGTGCCAGCAGCCCTAAGCGTGCGGGGGATCAAGAGACCCAGTACTTC CASSPKRAGDQETQYF
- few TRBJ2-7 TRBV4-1 TGCGCCAGCAGCGTGGGCCTGGGTTATAACGAGCAGTACTTC CASSVGLGYNEQYF
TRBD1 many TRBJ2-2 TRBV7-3 TGTGCCAGCAGCTTAACCCAGACAGGGCCCGGGGAGCTGTTTTTT CASSLTQTGPGELFF
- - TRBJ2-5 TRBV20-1 TGCAGTGCTAGACCTCCGGGACGGGTGAAAGAGACCCAGTACTTC CSARPPGRVKETQYF
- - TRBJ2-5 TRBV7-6 TGTGCCAGCAGCTTAGGAGGACAGCGGGCTGGGGAGACCCAGTACTTC CASSLGGQRAGETQYF
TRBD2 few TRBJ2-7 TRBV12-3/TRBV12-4 TGTGCCAGCAGCCCCTACGGGACTAGCGACACCTACGAGCAGTACTTC CASSPYGTSDTYEQYF
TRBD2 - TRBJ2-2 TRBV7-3 TGTGCCAGCAGCGTAGGACTAGCGGGAGGGCCGGCCGGGGAGCTGTTTTTT CASSVGLAGGPAGELFF
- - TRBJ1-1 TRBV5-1 TGCGCCAGCCTACAGGGTCCGGGGAACACTGAAGCTTTCTTT CASLQGPGNTEAFF
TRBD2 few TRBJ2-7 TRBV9 TGTGCCAGCAGCGTAGCTGAGTCTAGCGGTTACGAGCAGTACTTC CASSVAESSGYEQYF
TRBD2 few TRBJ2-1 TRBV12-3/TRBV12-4 TGTGCCAGCAGTTCGCCGGGACTAGCGGGGTTGGATGAGCAGTTCTTC CASSSPGLAGLDEQFF
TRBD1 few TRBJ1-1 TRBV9 TGTGCCAGCAGCCCCTTAAAGACAGGGATAAACACTGAAGCTTTCTTT CASSPLKTGINTEAFF
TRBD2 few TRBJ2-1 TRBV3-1 TGTGCCAGCAGCTCCCTCGGACTAGCGGGGGGGAGCTCCTACAATGAGCAGTTCTTC CASSSLGLAGGSSYNEQFF
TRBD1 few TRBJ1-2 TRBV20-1 TGCAGTGCTAGAGAAGGGGGCGCCTATGGCTACACCTTC CSAREGGAYGYTF
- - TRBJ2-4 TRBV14 TGTGCCAGCAGCGCAACCTTTATGTCCAAAAACATTCAGTACTTC CASSATFMSKNIQYF
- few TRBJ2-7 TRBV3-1 TGTGCCAGCAGCCAGGGCAGCCCGGGAAAGGTCTACTTC CASSQGSPGKVYF
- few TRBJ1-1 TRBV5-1 TGCGCCAGCAGCTTGTCGGGACCCAGGGAAACTGAAGCTTTCTTT CASSLSGPRETEAFF
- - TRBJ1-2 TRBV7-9 TGTGCCAGCAGCCCCTCGGGGAATCACTATGGCTACACCTTC CASSPSGNHYGYTF
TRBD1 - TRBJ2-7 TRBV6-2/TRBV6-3 TGTGCCAGCAATACCCCCGGACAGGGGAGCTACGAGCAGTACTTC CASNTPGQGSYEQYF
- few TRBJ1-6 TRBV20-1 TGCAGTGCTATGGACTGGGGAAATTCACCCCTCCACTTT CSAMDWGNSPLHF
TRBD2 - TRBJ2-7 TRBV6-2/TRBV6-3 TGTGCCAGCAGTTACTCGGCGGGAGGATACTACGAGCAGTACTTC CASSYSAGGYYEQYF
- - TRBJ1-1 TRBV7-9 TGTGCCAGCAGCCCCCCTCCAGGGTTTACTGAAGCTTTCTTT CASSPPPGFTEAFF
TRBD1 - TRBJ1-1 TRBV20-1 TGCAGTGCTAGAGACAGGGGGAAGAACACTGAAGCTTTCTTT CSARDRGKNTEAFF
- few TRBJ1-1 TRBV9 TGTGCCAGCAGCGTAGGTAGAGGGCCGTGGACTGAAGCTTTCTTT CASSVGRGPWTEAFF
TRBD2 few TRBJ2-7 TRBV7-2 TGTGCCAGCAGCTTAGATGCCAGCGGGATTTACGAGCAGTACTTC CASSLDASGIYEQYF
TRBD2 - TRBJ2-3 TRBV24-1 TGTGCCACCAAGACTAGCAGCACAGATACGCAGTATTTT CATKTSSTDTQYF
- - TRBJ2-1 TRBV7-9 TGTGCCAGCAGCTTAGACTGGGGCGCCAATGAGCAGTTCTTC CASSLDWGANEQFF
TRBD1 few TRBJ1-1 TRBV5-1 TGCGCCAGCAGCTTGCTCCCCCCACAGGGGAGTGAAGCTTTCTTT CASSLLPPQGSEAFF
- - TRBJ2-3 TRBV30 TGTGCCTGGAAAAGGGGTACAGGGGATACGCAGTATTTT CAWKRGTGDTQYF